Listed below are T cell receptor beta chains from one sample, sequenced in a study of CD8 T cells in Susac syndrome. TCRdb redid the calling of the immunoSEQ multiplex PCR reads with MiXCR, one entry per CDR3 protein. This table has about 140,000 distinct CDR3 sequences, about 95% appearing once. Specimen: CD4+ T cells from PBMCs. Receptor source: a human donor with multiple sclerosis. CDR3s include the opening cysteine and the closing phenylalanine or tryptophan. Fields, in order: D gene, V gene, CDR3 length, J gene, clone size, CDR3 protein, CDR3 DNA. A D gene is named only where the DNA matches it firmly. Clone size, where shown, is once, few, many, or a class for clones that have expanded.

-	TRBV24-1	13	TRBJ2-7	-	CATSDATVYEQYF	TGTGCCACCAGTGATGCCACTGTCTACGAGCAGTACTTC
-	TRBV2	15	TRBJ2-5	-	CASRLLTPLQETQYF	TGTGCCAGCAGGCTTCTGACCCCCCTGCAAGAGACCCAGTACTTC
-	TRBV24-1	15	TRBJ2-3	-	CATSDNAETTDTQYF	TGTGCCACCAGTGATAATGCGGAGACCACAGATACGCAGTATTTT
-	TRBV20-1	13	TRBJ2-2	-	CSAPDRNTGELFF	TGCAGTGCTCCGGACAGGAACACCGGGGAGCTGTTTTTT
-	TRBV3-1	14	TRBJ2-7	-	CASSQASKNYEQYF	TGTGCCAGCAGCCAAGCTTCCAAGAACTACGAGCAGTACTTC
-	TRBV9	14	TRBJ2-7	-	CASSVGHGTYEQYF	TGTGCCAGCAGCGTCGGACATGGGACCTACGAGCAGTACTTC
TRBD2	TRBV6-5	15	TRBJ2-1	-	CASSPSGMGLNEQFF	TGTGCCAGCAGTCCCAGCGGGATGGGACTCAATGAGCAGTTCTTC
-	TRBV29-1	13	TRBJ1-1	-	CSGLREGDTEAFF	TGCAGCGGCCTCAGGGAGGGGGACACTGAAGCTTTCTTT
-	TRBV5-4	16	TRBJ1-5	once	CASSVGGGVGNQPQHF	TGTGCCAGCAGCGTGGGTGGAGGGGTGGGCAATCAGCCCCAGCATTTT
-	TRBV2	13	TRBJ2-7	-	CASSPRQAGEQYF	TGTGCCAGCAGTCCCCGGCAGGCGGGGGAGCAGTACTTC
TRBD2	TRBV29-1	15	TRBJ2-1	-	CSVETLAGGLNEQFF	TGCAGCGTTGAAACCTTAGCGGGAGGATTGAATGAGCAGTTCTTC
-	TRBV7-9	15	TRBJ2-7	-	CASSLAGPGRYEQYF	TGTGCCAGCAGCTTAGCCGGGCCAGGACGCTACGAGCAGTACTTC
TRBD2	TRBV5-1	15	TRBJ2-7	-	CASSLTSGRIYEQYF	TGCGCCAGCAGCTTGACTAGCGGGAGGATCTACGAGCAGTACTTC
-	TRBV30	12	TRBJ2-7	-	CAWSVLGVEQYF	TGTGCCTGGAGTGTACTGGGGGTTGAGCAGTACTTC
TRBD2	TRBV7-8	15	TRBJ2-7	-	CASSSRTSGAREQYF	TGTGCCAGCAGCTCCCGGACTAGCGGGGCCAGGGAGCAGTACTTC
TRBD1	TRBV12-3/TRBV12-4	14	TRBJ1-2	-	CASTDRGLGYGYTF	TGTGCCAGCACCGACAGGGGCCTGGGCTATGGCTACACCTTC
TRBD1	TRBV29-1	13	TRBJ2-2	-	CSVAEGASGELFF	TGCAGCGTTGCCGAGGGGGCTTCCGGGGAGCTGTTTTTT
TRBD2	TRBV24-1	16	TRBJ2-3	-	CATSDYSGGYTDTQYF	TGTGCCACCAGTGATTATAGCGGGGGGTACACAGATACGCAGTATTTT
-	TRBV28	16	TRBJ1-1	-	CASSETLGLGSTEAFF	TGTGCCAGCAGCGAAACCTTGGGCCTTGGGAGCACTGAAGCTTTCTTT
-	TRBV5-1	16	TRBJ2-7	once	CASSLPPSGPTGEQYF	TGCGCCAGCAGCTTACCACCCTCCGGGCCCACGGGCGAGCAGTACTTC
-	TRBV6-6	16	TRBJ1-1	-	CASNLRAWQPNTEAFF	TGTGCCAGCAACCTTCGAGCATGGCAGCCGAACACTGAAGCTTTCTTT
-	TRBV12-3/TRBV12-4	15	TRBJ2-1	-	CASSPPGLQDNEQFF	TGTGCCAGCAGTCCACCCGGGCTCCAGGACAATGAGCAGTTCTTC
-	TRBV12-3/TRBV12-4	15	TRBJ1-5	-	CASSSSQLSNQPQHF	TGTGCCAGCAGTTCCTCGCAACTGAGCAATCAGCCCCAGCATTTT
-	TRBV29-1	12	TRBJ2-5	-	CSVEVGQETQYF	TGCAGCGTTGAAGTGGGCCAAGAGACCCAGTACTTC
-	TRBV18	14	TRBJ2-2	-	CASSLLENTGELFF	TGTGCCAGCTCATTGCTGGAGAACACCGGGGAGCTGTTTTTT
-	TRBV20-1	15	TRBJ2-5	-	CSARDFAGRQETQYF	TGCAGTGCTAGAGATTTTGCAGGGAGGCAAGAGACCCAGTACTTC
TRBD2	TRBV6-5	17	TRBJ2-3	-	CASSLGLAGVGTDTQYF	TGTGCCAGCAGTTTGGGACTAGCGGGGGTGGGCACAGATACGCAGTATTTT
TRBD1	TRBV30	13	TRBJ2-5	-	CAWSGTGLETQYF	TGTGCCTGGAGTGGGACAGGGCTTGAGACCCAGTACTTC
-	TRBV5-1	15	TRBJ1-6	-	CASSTESSYNSPLHF	TGCGCCAGCAGCACTGAGAGCTCCTATAATTCACCCCTCCACTTT
-	TRBV24-1	15	TRBJ2-5	-	CATSDSSTDQETQYF	TGTGCCACCAGTGATTCGTCCACAGACCAAGAGACCCAGTACTTC
-	TRBV5-4	15	TRBJ2-2	-	CASSFDTANTGELFF	TGTGCCAGCAGCTTTGACACCGCGAACACCGGGGAGCTGTTTTTT
-	TRBV20-1	13	TRBJ2-7	-	CSAREGPLYEQYF	TGCAGTGCTAGGGAAGGGCCACTCTACGAGCAGTACTTC
TRBD1	TRBV27	12	TRBJ2-7	-	CASGYRGNEQYF	TGTGCCAGCGGATACAGGGGCAACGAGCAGTACTTC
-	TRBV29-1	14	TRBJ2-1	-	CSVEGQMGYNEQFF	TGCAGCGTTGAGGGGCAGATGGGTTACAATGAGCAGTTCTTC
-	TRBV9	16	TRBJ1-2	-	CAIPPRQSHRGDGYTF	TGTGCCATCCCGCCGAGACAGAGTCATAGGGGAGATGGCTACACCTTC
TRBD2	TRBV6-6	14	TRBJ2-1	-	CASGRLAGGDEQFF	TGTGCCAGCGGTAGGCTAGCGGGAGGGGATGAGCAGTTCTTC
-	TRBV20-1	15	TRBJ1-2	-	CSASPRDIRNYGYTF	TGCAGTGCTAGCCCCCGGGACATCCGGAACTATGGCTACACCTTC
TRBD1	TRBV5-1	18	TRBJ2-5	-	CASSPGGGRGIPIGTQYF	TGCGCCAGCAGCCCCGGAGGAGGCAGGGGGATCCCCATAGGGACCCAGTACTTC
-	TRBV30	12	TRBJ2-3	once	CAWSGSTDTQYF	TGTGCCTGGAGTGGTAGCACAGATACGCAGTATTTT